This TCR beta chain was identified in a study of blood T cell repertoires in COVID-19. Germline lookup yields CDR1 MNHEY and CDR2 SVGAGI. The CDR3 contains 13 residues. V trimming: 6 bases; J trimming: 4 bases; junction bases outside the gene matches: 6. Clones were sequenced by immunoSEQ multiplex PCR, and TCRdb holds only the in-frame ones, with some missing. Among 200,000 to 250,000 clones listed, 80% to 85% were seen once. Material: peripheral blood. The V and J genes are TRBV6-5 and TRBJ2-7; the match to TRBD2 covers 7 bases. The origin of this receptor is a woman aged 55-75 years who had recovered from COVID-19. CDR3 region: CASSLLGGYEQYF. The CDR3 nucleotides are TGTGCCAGCAGCCTGCTGGGGGGGTACGAGCAGTACTTC.